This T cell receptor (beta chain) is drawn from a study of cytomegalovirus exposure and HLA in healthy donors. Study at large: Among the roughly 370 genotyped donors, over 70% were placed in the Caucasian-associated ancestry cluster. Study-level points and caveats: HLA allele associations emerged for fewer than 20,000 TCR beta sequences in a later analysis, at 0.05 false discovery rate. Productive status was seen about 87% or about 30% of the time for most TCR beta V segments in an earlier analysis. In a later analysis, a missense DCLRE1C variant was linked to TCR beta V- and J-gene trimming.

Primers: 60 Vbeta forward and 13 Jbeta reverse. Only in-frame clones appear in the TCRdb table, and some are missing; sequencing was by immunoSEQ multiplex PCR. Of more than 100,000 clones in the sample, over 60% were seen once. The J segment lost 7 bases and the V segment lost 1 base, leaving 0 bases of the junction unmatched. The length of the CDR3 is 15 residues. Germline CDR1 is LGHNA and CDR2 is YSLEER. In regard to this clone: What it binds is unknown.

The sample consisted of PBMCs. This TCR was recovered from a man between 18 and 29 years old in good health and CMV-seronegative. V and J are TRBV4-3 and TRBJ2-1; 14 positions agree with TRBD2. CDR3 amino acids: CASSQGTSGRNEQFF. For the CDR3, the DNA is TGCGCCAGCAGCCAAGGGACTAGCGGGAGGAATGAGCAGTTCTTC.